This is a list of T cell receptor beta chains from one sample in a study of spatial heterogeneity in lung cancer. TCRdb processed the 5' RACE reads anew with MiXCR; each CDR3 protein has one entry. The sample consists of around 15,000 distinct CDR3 sequences, 6.8% of them appearing once. Here the sequenced sample was lung tumor tissue, taken at surgery. These receptors all come from a female donor with early-stage non-small cell lung cancer. CDR3s include the opening cysteine and the closing phenylalanine or tryptophan. A D gene is named only where the DNA matches it firmly. A clone size is listed for some rows: how often the clone was seen (once, few, many), or a class if it is expanded.

cdr3_aa | cdr3_nt | clone_size | j_call | d_call | v_call | cdr3_length
CASSLGIQGYTF | TGTGCCAGCAGCTTAGGGATACAGGGCTACACCTTC | many | TRBJ1-2 | NA | TRBV7-2 | 12
CASSQHLGPDRGALRETQYF | TGCGCCAGCAGCCAACACCTAGGCCCGGACAGGGGCGCGCTACGAGAGACCCAGTACTTC | NA | TRBJ2-5 | TRBD1 | TRBV4-3 | 20
CASSSLYRSPLHF | TGTGCCAGCAGCTCCCTTTATCGTTCACCCCTCCACTTT | many | TRBJ1-6 | NA | TRBV7-2 | 13
CASSPLTGNTEAFF | TGTGCCAGCAGCCCCCTGACAGGGAACACTGAAGCTTTCTTT | many | TRBJ1-1 | NA | TRBV13 | 14
CASSPSPWDGNYGYTF | TGTGCCAGCAGTCCATCCCCTTGGGACGGCAACTATGGCTACACCTTC | NA | TRBJ1-2 | NA | TRBV27 | 16
CAWSGTGRADTQYF | TGTGCCTGGAGTGGGACAGGGCGGGCAGATACGCAGTATTTT | few | TRBJ2-3 | TRBD1 | TRBV30 | 14
CASSQGPQGAQPQHF | TGCGCCAGCAGCCAAGGGCCTCAGGGGGCTCAGCCCCAGCATTTT | many | TRBJ1-5 | TRBD1 | TRBV4-1 | 15
CAPRGRGQDSPLHF | TGTGCCCCCAGGGGCAGGGGACAGGATTCACCCCTCCACTTT | many | TRBJ1-6 | TRBD1 | TRBV24-1 | 14
CAWTRRGQPRGTEAFF | TGTGCCTGGACCCGTCGGGGACAGCCAAGAGGGACTGAAGCTTTCTTT | medium-sized | TRBJ1-1 | TRBD1 | TRBV30 | 16
CASSLSRSTDTQYF | TGTGCCAGCAGCTTGTCCAGAAGCACAGATACGCAGTATTTT | NA | TRBJ2-3 | NA | TRBV7-2 | 14
CASSESAGSSYEQYF | TGCGCCAGCAGTGAGTCGGCGGGGAGCTCCTACGAGCAGTACTTC | few | TRBJ2-7 | NA | TRBV10-2 | 15
CASSLTGVPYQETQYF | TGTGCCAGCAGCCTCACAGGGGTTCCGTACCAAGAGACCCAGTACTTC | many | TRBJ2-5 | TRBD1 | TRBV6-5 | 16
CASSRGIEAFF | TGTGCCAGCTCCCGGGGAATTGAAGCTTTCTTT | NA | TRBJ1-1 | NA | TRBV18 | 11
CASSLRNYGYTF | TGTGCCAGCAGCCTGAGAAACTATGGCTACACCTTC | NA | TRBJ1-2 | NA | TRBV3-1 | 12
CASSPLVGGYTF | TGTGCCAGCAGTCCTTTGGTAGGCGGCTACACCTTC | many | TRBJ1-2 | NA | TRBV28 | 12
CASSPTRGQREQYF | TGTGCCAGCTCACCGACCAGGGGGCAGCGCGAGCAGTACTTC | many | TRBJ2-7 | TRBD1 | TRBV18 | 14
CAISENKRRGSYEQYF | TGTGCCATCAGTGAGAATAAGAGACGGGGATCCTACGAGCAGTACTTC | many | TRBJ2-7 | NA | TRBV10-3 | 16
CASSTGQGEAFF | TGTGCCAGCTCAACGGGACAGGGTGAAGCTTTCTTT | many | TRBJ1-1 | TRBD1 | TRBV18 | 12
CASSEWGATGTGEQYF | TGCGCCAGCAGTGAATGGGGGGCGACCGGGACTGGAGAGCAGTACTTC | medium-sized | TRBJ2-7 | NA | TRBV5-1 | 16
CASSRATGENIQYF | TGCGCCAGCAGCCGAGCGACAGGGGAAAACATTCAGTACTTC | many | TRBJ2-4 | TRBD1 | TRBV5-1 | 14
CASCSSGGAADTQYF | TGTGCCAGCTGCTCTAGCGGGGGGGCCGCAGATACGCAGTATTTT | many | TRBJ2-3 | TRBD2 | TRBV6-1 | 15
CASSVEQGRTDTQYF | TGTGCCAGCAGCGTAGAACAGGGTCGCACAGATACGCAGTATTTT | medium-sized | TRBJ2-3 | NA | TRBV9 | 15
CASSRQSAETQYF | TGTGCCAGCAGCCGACAGAGCGCAGAGACCCAGTACTTC | many | TRBJ2-5 | NA | TRBV12-3/TRBV12-4 | 13
CAISEGRGNQETQYF | TGTGCCATCAGTGAAGGGCGGGGGAACCAAGAGACCCAGTACTTC | many | TRBJ2-5 | TRBD2 | TRBV10-3 | 15
CASSRDNNQPQHF | TGTGCCAGCAGCCGGGACAACAATCAGCCCCAGCATTTT | NA | TRBJ1-5 | NA | TRBV7-6 | 13
CAISESAGGEKTQYF | TGTGCCATCAGTGAGTCTGCAGGGGGCGAGAAGACCCAGTACTTC | medium-sized | TRBJ2-5 | TRBD1 | TRBV10-3 | 15
CASRSQEVYGYTF | TGTGCCAGCAGGTCACAAGAAGTCTATGGCTACACCTTC | many | TRBJ1-2 | NA | TRBV6-5 | 13
CASSGALATDTQYF | TGTGCCAGCAGTGGGGCCTTAGCCACAGATACGCAGTATTTT | NA | TRBJ2-3 | NA | TRBV6-1 | 14
CASSYSSPTDTQYF | TGTGCCAGCAGTTACTCGAGCCCCACAGATACGCAGTATTTT | many | TRBJ2-3 | NA | TRBV6-2/TRBV6-3 | 14
CASSQVRAGDIQYF | TGCGCCAGCAGCCAAGTCAGGGCGGGGGACATTCAGTACTTC | many | TRBJ2-4 | TRBD2 | TRBV4-3 | 14
CASSQRELNTEAFF | TGTGCCAGCAGCCAGAGGGAGTTGAACACTGAAGCTTTCTTT | many | TRBJ1-1 | NA | TRBV3-1 | 14
CASSPRGGDTEAFF | TGTGCCAGCAGCCCCCGAGGCGGGGACACTGAAGCTTTCTTT | many | TRBJ1-1 | NA | TRBV16 | 14
CASSVGASEGPNSPLHF | TGTGCCAGCAGCGTAGGCGCATCCGAGGGGCCTAATTCACCCCTCCACTTT | NA | TRBJ1-6 | NA | TRBV9 | 17
CASSLDPGRVEETQYF | TGCGCCAGCAGCTTGGATCCCGGCAGGGTCGAAGAGACCCAGTACTTC | many | TRBJ2-5 | NA | TRBV5-1 | 16
CASSPLGGNEQYF | TGTGCCAGCAGTCCTCTCGGGGGTAACGAGCAGTACTTC | many | TRBJ2-7 | NA | TRBV6-5 | 13
CSVGELNSPLHF | TGCAGCGTTGGAGAATTGAATTCACCCCTCCACTTT | many | TRBJ1-6 | NA | TRBV29-1 | 12
CASSSRLPGQSSYEQYF | TGTGCCAGCAGCTCCAGGCTACCGGGACAGAGCTCCTACGAGCAGTACTTC | many | TRBJ2-7 | TRBD1 | TRBV7-2 | 17